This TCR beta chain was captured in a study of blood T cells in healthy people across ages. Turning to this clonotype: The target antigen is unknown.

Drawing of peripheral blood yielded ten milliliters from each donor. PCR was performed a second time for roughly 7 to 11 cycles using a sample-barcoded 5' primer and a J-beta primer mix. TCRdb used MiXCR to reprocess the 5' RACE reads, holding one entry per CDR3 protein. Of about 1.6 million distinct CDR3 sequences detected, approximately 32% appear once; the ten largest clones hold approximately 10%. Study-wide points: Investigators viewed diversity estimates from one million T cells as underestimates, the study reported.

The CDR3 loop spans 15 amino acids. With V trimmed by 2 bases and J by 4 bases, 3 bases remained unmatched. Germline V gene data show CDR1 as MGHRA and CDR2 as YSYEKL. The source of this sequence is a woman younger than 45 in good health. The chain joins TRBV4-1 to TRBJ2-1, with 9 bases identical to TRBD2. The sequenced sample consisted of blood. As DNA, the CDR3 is TGCGCCAGCAGCCAACGAGCGGGAGGATACAATGAGCAGTTCTTC. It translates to CASSQRAGGYNEQFF.